Sequencing of this TCR beta chain was carried out in a study of CD8+CD57+ T cells in acquired aplastic anemia. Study-wide context: Sorted CD4+ plus CD8+ cells gave DNA averaging roughly 3 ug. Where healthy donors were concerned, CD4+ cells averaged about 10 million reads.

Broader study findings: The study identified almost 30 CD8+ CDR3 sequences shared by patients and controls.

The V gene's germline CDR1 is ENHRY and CDR2 SYGVKD. CDR3 length equals 15 residues. The junction had 6 bases not matched to a gene; V was cut back by 4 bases and J by 4 bases. TCR beta VDJ and CDR3 were profiled, and genomic DNA was the template. TCRdb analysed the reads with MiXCR anew, one entry per CDR3 protein. The profile covers 150,000 to 200,000 distinct CDR3 sequences, with roughly half appearing a single time and 2.9% taken by the ten largest. About this clonotype: Its target is unknown.

This receptor was obtained from a human donor in good health. Sequencing was performed on sorted CD4+, CD8+, or CD8+CD57+ T cells (not recorded which) from PBMCs. The J gene is TRBJ2-5, the V gene TRBV10-3; TRBD2 matches at 10 bases. DNA of the CDR3: TGTGCCATCAGTGGACTAGCGGGCGGGGGAGAGACCCAGTACTTC. Its translation is CAISGLAGGGETQYF.